The rows below give T cell receptor beta chains drawn from one sample of a study of blood T cells in healthy people across ages. TCRdb ran MiXCR on the 5' RACE reads and lists one entry per CDR3 protein. The sample holds approximately 800,000 distinct CDR3 sequences, about a quarter seen once. These same data were also listed under a study on T cells of mothers and their children.

The material sequenced was blood. Receptor source: a boy aged 5-17 years in good health. The CDR3 runs from the conserved cysteine through the conserved F or W. D genes are given only for firm matches. A clone size is listed for some rows: how often the clone was seen (once, few, many), or a class if it is expanded.

-,TRBJ1-1,14,-,TRBV3-1,TGTGCCAGCAGCCACACGACAGGGAACACTGAAGCTTTCTTT,CASSHTTGNTEAFF
TRBD1,TRBJ2-5,14,-,TRBV5-1,TGCGCCAGCCGGGCGACAGGGGGCGGAGAGACCCAGTACTTC,CASRATGGGETQYF
-,TRBJ2-5,15,-,TRBV6-1,TGTGCCAGCAGTGAAAGGGTAGTGGGGGGCCGGGACCAGTACTTC,CASSERVVGGRDQYF
TRBD1,TRBJ2-1,14,-,TRBV20-1,TGCAGTGCTCCGAAGGGGGCATCGGCCAATGAGCAGTTCTTC,CSAPKGASANEQFF
-,TRBJ2-2,16,-,TRBV5-5,TGTGCCAGCAGCTTGGAGGGGACATCGAGCACCGGGGAGCTGTTTTTT,CASSLEGTSSTGELFF
-,TRBJ2-1,13,-,TRBV28,TGTGCCAGCAGTACATACCCGGACAATGAGCAGTTCTTC,CASSTYPDNEQFF
TRBD2,TRBJ2-1,16,few,TRBV20-1,TGCAGTGCTAGTGGCGGGGGGGCCCGATCCTACAATGAGCAGTTCTTC,CSASGGGARSYNEQFF
-,TRBJ2-5,13,-,TRBV5-1,TGCGCCAGCAGCCCCTCCGACAGGGAGACCCAGTACTTC,CASSPSDRETQYF
-,TRBJ2-7,15,-,TRBV19,TGTGCCAGTAGTAACAGACTGAGCGAATCCTACGAGCAGTACTTC,CASSNRLSESYEQYF
-,TRBJ2-7,13,-,TRBV20-1,TGCAGTGCTAGTACCGGGGGACTCTACGAGCAGTACTTC,CSASTGGLYEQYF
TRBD1,TRBJ1-4,15,-,TRBV6-1,TGTGCCAGCAGTGATGGGGGACAGGGTACTGAAAAACTGTTTTTT,CASSDGGQGTEKLFF
TRBD1,TRBJ2-1,15,few,TRBV13,TGTGCCAGCAGCGCCAACCGGGACAGGGGTAATGAGCAGTTCTTC,CASSANRDRGNEQFF
-,TRBJ2-7,11,-,TRBV20-1,TGCAGTGCTTCCCGGACTTACGAGCAGTACTTC,CSASRTYEQYF
-,TRBJ2-1,15,-,TRBV7-9,TGTGCCAGCAGCTTAATGGGAGGGGGTAACAATGAGCAGTTCTTC,CASSLMGGGNNEQFF
-,TRBJ1-5,12,-,TRBV12-3/TRBV12-4,TGTGCCACCGCGTACAGCAATCAGCCCCGGCATTTT,CATAYSNQPRHF
TRBD2,TRBJ2-7,13,-,TRBV20-1,TGCAGTGCTACCTCCGGGACTAGCTACGAGCAGTATTTC,CSATSGTSYEQYF
TRBD1,TRBJ2-7,14,-,TRBV12-3/TRBV12-4,TGTGCCAGCAGTCCTATGACAGGGCCCCACGAGCAGTACTTC,CASSPMTGPHEQYF
-,TRBJ1-2,14,few,TRBV29-1,TGCAGCGTTAAGGCAGGCTCCTTTAACTATGGCTACACCTTC,CSVKAGSFNYGYTF
TRBD2,TRBJ2-1,18,few,TRBV20-1,TGCAGTGCTAGAGAGAGGGGACTAGCGGGGAGCTCCTACAATGAGCAGTTCTTC,CSARERGLAGSSYNEQFF
TRBD1,TRBJ1-1,13,few,TRBV12-3/TRBV12-4,TGTGCCAGCAGTGTAGGACAGGGGGTTGAAGCTTTCTTT,CASSVGQGVEAFF
-,TRBJ1-5,13,few,TRBV12-3/TRBV12-4,TGTGCCAGCGGCTCAGGGGCTAATCAGCCCCAGCATTTT,CASGSGANQPQHF
-,TRBJ1-4,14,many,TRBV4-1,TGCGCCAGCAGCGTCTTCGGGGTTAGGAAAAAACTGTTTTTT,CASSVFGVRKKLFF